The 12 T cell receptor beta chains reported below all come from one sample, sequenced in a study of T cell responses to AZD1222 COVID-19 vaccine. Sequenced by immunoSEQ multiplex PCR; TCRdb stores in-frame clones only, minus some. This sample has more than 100,000 clones, with 87% found just once. This specimen was peripheral blood, taken on day 0 of AZD1222 vaccination. All receptors come from an adult in good health.

The chain uses TRBV7-8 and TRBJ2-4; tentatively, D is TRBD2 (5 bases). The CDR3 sequence is 16 residues long. Germline V lookup: CDR1 SGHVS, CDR2 FQNEAQ. The V and J ends lost 5 bases and 0 bases respectively, with 14 bases between them. CDR3: CASSLLEEIAKNIQYF. The DNA of the CDR3 is TGTGCCAGCAGCCTCCTGGAGGAAATAGCCAAAAACATTCAGTACTTC.

The chain uses TRBV7-2 and TRBJ1-1; a possible D gene is TRBD1 (5 bases). V was cut by 1 base and J by 10 bases, with 19 bases left in between. Per the germline V gene, CDR1 is SGHTA and CDR2 is FQGNSA. CDR3 length: 15 amino acids. The CDR3 protein is CASSLGWQGGIRAFF. In nucleotides, the CDR3 is TGTGCCAGCAGCTTAGGGTGGCAGGGTGGAATAAGAGCTTTCTTT.

This chain uses TRBV7-2 with TRBJ2-2; D is unclear. The CDR3 sequence is 15 residues long. The V end was cut by 5 bases, the J end by 2 bases, with 12 bases between. Germline-derived CDR1 and CDR2 are SGHTA and FQGNSA. DNA of the CDR3: TGTGCCAGCAGCCTCGGGCCTACTAACACCGGGGAGCTGTTTTTT. Amino acids: CASSLGPTNTGELFF.

The V and J genes are TRBV9 and TRBJ2-1; D gene unclear. This CDR3 has 13 residues. V was shortened by 0 bases and J by 6 bases, with 7 bases between the two germline ends. The germline V gene has CDR1 SGDLS and CDR2 YYNGEE. Written as DNA, the CDR3 is TGTGCCAGCAGCGTAGGTGCCTCCAATGAGCAGTTCTTC. Amino acids: CASSVGASNEQFF.

V and J are TRBV7-9 and TRBJ1-6, with 10 positions matching TRBD1. The CDR3 has 16 residues. CDR1 is SEHNR and CDR2 is FQNEAQ in the germline V gene (reference sequence). V lost 4 bases and J lost 5; bases outside the gene matches: 5. CDR3: CASSSRDRGDNSPLHF. In nucleotides, the CDR3 is TGTGCCAGCAGCTCCCGGGACAGGGGTGATAATTCACCCCTCCACTTT.

CDR3 DNA: TGTGCCAGCAGTTACCCGGACAGGGGCCCAACTAATGAAAAACTGTTTTTT. It encodes CASSYPDRGPTNEKLFF. The chain combines TRBV6-2 or TRBV6-3 with TRBJ1-4; 9 bases align to TRBD1. V shed 2 bases and J 0 bases; nucleotides not matched to a gene: 4. Germline CDR1 and CDR2: MNHEY and SVGEGT. This CDR3 is built from 17 residues.

This clone appeared a few times. The chain has TRBV3-1 (or the pseudogene TRBV3-2) and TRBJ2-5; 8 bases line up with TRBD1. This CDR3 contains 15 residues. Germline CDR1 reads LGHDT; CDR2 reads YNNKEL (reference sequence). Trimming removed 4 bases from V and 2 bases from J; junction bases left unmatched: 6. CDR3: CASSPGQGYQETQYF. The CDR3, as DNA: TGTGCCAGCAGCCCCGGACAGGGATATCAAGAGACCCAGTACTTC.

The sample holds one count of this clone. The V and J genes are TRBV7-9 and TRBJ2-7; D possibly corresponds to TRBD2 (5 bases). V lost 5 bases, J lost 6 bases, and 17 bases lay in between. Looked up from germline, CDR1 is SEHNR and CDR2 is FQNEAQ (reference sequence). The CDR3 contains 14 residues. The CDR3: CASSPPSLAGEQYF. In DNA, the CDR3 is TGTGCCAGCAGCCCTCCTAGCCTTGCTGGCGAGCAGTACTTC.

Comments on this clone: The identical CDR3 is also encoded by other nucleotide sequences in the sample. The chain is built from TRBV19 and TRBJ1-6; 7 positions match TRBD1. After removal of 4 bases from V and 7 bases from J, the junction contained 4 bases not matched to a gene. Germline values: CDR1 LNHDA, CDR2 SQIVND (reference sequence). The CDR3 contains 14 residues. The CDR3 loop reads CASSTGTANSPLHF. DNA for the CDR3: TGTGCCAGTAGTACCGGGACAGCCAATTCACCCCTCCACTTT.

The chain combines TRBV7-2 with TRBJ2-1; D not resolved. CDR3 length equals 14 residues. Germline V gene data show CDR1 as SGHTA and CDR2 as FQGNSA. V gave up 5 bases and J gave up 5 bases, with 13 bases separating them. The CDR3 bases are TGTGCCAGCAGCCCCCGGGTAGGGAACAATGAGCAGTTCTTC. Its translation: CASSPRVGNNEQFF.

The V and J genes are TRBV27 and TRBJ1-6, with D unclear. Trimming cost V 5 bases and J 6 bases, with 14 bases left between them. Germline loops: CDR1 MNHEY, CDR2 SMNVEV (reference sequence). CDR3 size: 15 residues. In DNA form, the CDR3 reads TGTGCCAGCAGTCACGGCCCCTTCCCTAATTCACCCCTCCACTTT. It encodes CASSHGPFPNSPLHF.

The chain uses TRBV29-1 and TRBJ2-7, with D maybe TRBD2 (5 bases). The germline CDR1 and CDR2 sequences are SQVTM and ANQGSEA. V dropped 7 bases and J dropped 6 bases, with 16 bases sitting between them. This CDR3 spans 12 amino acids. CDR3 bases: TGCAGCGGAAATTTTGGACGGGGCGAGCAGTACTTC. It translates to CSGNFGRGEQYF.